Shown below are 25 T cell receptor beta chains from a single sample sequenced in a study of control samples from healthy donors and cancer patients. Here immunoSEQ multiplex PCR was the method, and the copy in TCRdb shows in-frame clones only, minus some. Among tens of thousands of clones listed, about 92% were seen once. The sequenced sample consisted of PBMCs. These receptors all come from a man in his forties with colorectal cancer.

This sequence joins TRBV30 and TRBJ1-3; D call uncertain. Trimming took off 3 bases at V and 5 bases at J, with 5 bases between the two ends. Germline CDR1 and CDR2: GTSNPN and SVGIG (reference sequence). This CDR3 is 11 amino acids long. This chain's CDR3 is CAWSDRNTIYF. DNA of the CDR3: TGTGCCTGGAGCGATAGAAACACCATATATTTT.

The count of this clone is one. The CDR3 sequence is CASSPPLNTEAFF. DNA of the CDR3: TGTGCCAGCTCACCACCCTTGAACACTGAAGCTTTCTTT. The chain is built from TRBV18 and TRBJ1-1, with D unclear. V was shortened by 0 bases and J by 0 bases, with 2 bases between the two germline ends. The CDR3 runs to 13 residues. CDR1 and CDR2 from the germline V gene are KGHSH and LQKENI.

The chain carries TRBV2 and TRBJ2-5; a possible D gene is TRBD1 (5 bases). CDR1 is SNHLY, CDR2 FYNNEI, per germline. V was shortened by 7 bases and J by 1 base, with 10 bases between the two germline ends. The CDR3 runs 13 residues. CDR3 coding DNA: TGTGCCAGCAAGAACAGGCTCCAAGAGACCCAGTACTTC. Residues: CASKNRLQETQYF.

This clone has more than one count but fewer than ten. This chain joins TRBV4-1 and TRBJ2-1, with 8 bases that match TRBD2. The CDR3 runs 15 residues. CDR1 MGHRA and CDR2 YSYEKL come from the germline V gene. Trimming removed 8 bases from V and 10 bases from J; junction bases left unmatched: 16. CDR3 nucleotides: TGCGCCAGCTCGGGGTTAATGGCGGCTAGCGGGGAGCAGTTCTTC. It yields the protein CASSGLMAASGEQFF.

V is TRBV18 and J is TRBJ1-6; a weak D match, TRBD1 (5 bases). In germline, CDR1 is KGHSH, CDR2 LQKENI. Trimming left V 3 bases short and J 10 bases short, with 16 bases between. The length of the CDR3 is 15 residues. The CDR3, as DNA: TGTGCCAGCTCACCCCTTCAGGGCGAGGCGTCACCCCTCCACTTT. As protein: CASSPLQGEASPLHF.

V and J are TRBV7-6 and TRBJ2-5; TRBD1 matches at 7 bases. Germline trimming cut 5 bases from V and 4 bases from J; bases unmatched to any gene: 10. Germline V gene data show CDR1 as SGHVS and CDR2 as FNYEAQ. The CDR3 sequence is 15 residues long. CDR3 nucleotide sequence: TGTGCCAGCAGCCGCGAGACAGGGCAAGGAGAGACCCAGTACTTC. Encoded protein: CASSRETGQGETQYF.

The J gene is TRBJ2-5, the V gene TRBV5-1; tentatively, D is TRBD1 (5 bases). Germline loops: CDR1 SGHRS, CDR2 YFSETQ. The CDR3 is 13 residues long. Trimming took off 2 bases at V and 5 bases at J, with 10 bases between the two ends. This CDR3 is CASSLENRETQYF. The CDR3, as DNA: TGCGCCAGCAGCTTAGAAAACAGGGAGACCCAGTACTTC.

The chain recombines TRBV19 with TRBJ2-1; D possibly corresponds to TRBD1 (5 bases). Germline lookup yields CDR1 LNHDA and CDR2 SQIVND (reference sequence). The CDR3 is 19 amino acids. Trimming removed 3 bases from V and 0 bases from J, with 21 bases in between. The CDR3, as DNA: TGTGCCAGTAGTATGGAGACAGCCAGGATAGTTAACTCCTACAATGAGCAGTTCTTC. Translation gives CASSMETARIVNSYNEQFF.

This clone has only one observation. The chain uses TRBV3-1 (or the pseudogene TRBV3-2) and TRBJ1-1; tentatively, D is TRBD1 (6 bases). The CDR3 runs to 14 residues. The V end lost 6 bases, the J end lost 2 bases, and 13 bases lay between the germline ends. Germline CDR1 is LGHDT and CDR2 is YNNKEL (reference sequence). The CDR3 coding sequence is TGTGCCAGCAGACCGGGGGCGCGCAACACTGAAGCTTTCTTT. Its translation: CASRPGARNTEAFF.

The chain joins TRBV5-1 to TRBJ1-1, with TRBD1 identical over 10 bases. This CDR3 region has 14 residues. Losses at the gene ends were 0 bases for V and 7 bases for J; bases not matched to a gene: 3. The germline gives CDR1 SGHRS, CDR2 YFSETQ. CDR3 amino acids: CASSLGTGGFEAFF. The CDR3 DNA sequence: TGCGCCAGCAGCTTGGGGACAGGGGGTTTTGAAGCTTTCTTT.

This chain uses TRBV4-1 with TRBJ2-6, with TRBD1 matching 9 bases. CDR1 and CDR2 from the germline V gene are MGHRA and YSYEKL. CDR3 size: 16 residues. V dropped 4 bases and J dropped 4; count of bases not matched to a gene: 5. The DNA of the CDR3 is TGCGCCAGCAGCCCCGGACAGGGGAGCGGGGCCAACGTCCTGACTTTC. This sequence encodes CASSPGQGSGANVLTF.

This sequence joins TRBV19 and TRBJ1-2; the match to TRBD1 covers 10 bases. Germline CDR1 is LNHDA and CDR2 is SQIVND (reference sequence). V gave up 4 bases and J gave up 8 bases; unmatched junction bases: 7. This CDR3 spans 14 amino acids. The CDR3 sequence is CASSRDRGDLGYTF. The CDR3 DNA reads as TGTGCCAGTAGTAGGGACAGGGGAGATCTCGGCTACACCTTC.

The rearrangement uses TRBV27 and TRBJ1-1; a weak D match, TRBD1 (5 bases). Trimming took 6 bases from V and 4 from J, leaving 9 bases between them. Germline CDR1 reads MNHEY; CDR2 reads SMNVEV (reference sequence). This CDR3 is built from 12 residues. Here the CDR3 reads CASRDSSTEAFF. Written as DNA, the CDR3 is TGTGCCAGCAGAGACAGTTCCACTGAAGCTTTCTTT.

V gene TRBV6-5 combines with J gene TRBJ2-1; TRBD2 aligns across 11 bases. The CDR3 length is 15 residues. The germline gives CDR1 MNHEY, CDR2 SVGAGI. After removal of 6 bases from V and 2 bases from J, the junction contained 3 bases not matched to a gene. The CDR3 nucleotides are TGTGCCAGCAGCGTAGCGGGGGGGACCTACAATGAGCAGTTCTTC. Amino acids: CASSVAGGTYNEQFF.

This chain links TRBV5-1 with TRBJ2-1; 8 bases are shared with TRBD2. This CDR3 has 15 residues. The V segment lost 7 bases and the J segment 7 bases; nucleotides outside the gene matches: 13. Germline lookup yields CDR1 SGHRS and CDR2 YFSETQ. As DNA, the CDR3 is TGCGCCAGCTTTGAGCCGGGACTAGTATATAATGAGCAGTTCTTC. Protein product: CASFEPGLVYNEQFF.

V gene TRBV19 combines with J gene TRBJ1-1, with D possibly TRBD1 on 5 matching bases. CDR1 is LNHDA, CDR2 SQIVND, per germline (reference sequence). This CDR3 contains 15 residues. The V and J ends lost 10 bases and 2 bases respectively, with 20 bases between them. The CDR3 sequence: CATRPGLGGNTEAFF. The CDR3, as DNA: TGTGCCACCAGGCCCGGGCTCGGGGGTAACACTGAAGCTTTCTTT.

The V and J genes are TRBV7-8 and TRBJ2-2, with D tentatively TRBD1 (6 bases). This CDR3 spans 16 amino acids. The germline gives CDR1 SGHVS, CDR2 FQNEAQ. V lost 5 bases and J lost 4, with 17 bases in between. This CDR3 is CASSTEVVRGTGELFF. The CDR3, as DNA: TGTGCCAGCAGCACAGAGGTCGTCAGGGGCACCGGGGAGCTGTTTTTT.

This clone came up once. The chain employs TRBV25-1 and TRBJ2-7; possible D gene TRBD2, 6 bases. This CDR3 is 14 amino acids long. Germline CDR1 and CDR2: MGHDK and SYGVNS. The V end was cut by 0 bases, the J end by 1 base, with 7 bases between. CDR3 residues: CASSEYGGSYEQYF. The CDR3 DNA follows: TGTGCCAGCAGTGAATACGGGGGTTCCTACGAGCAGTACTTC.

The genes are TRBV15 and TRBJ1-2; D is unclear. V lost 1 base to trimming and J lost 6 bases, with 9 bases between them. Germline assignment: CDR1 LNHNV and CDR2 YYDKDF (reference sequence). The CDR3 spans 13 residues. CDR3 nucleotides: TGTGCCACCAGCAGAGGGGGAACAGATGGCTACACCTTC. The encoded protein is CATSRGGTDGYTF.

V usage is TRBV19 and J usage is TRBJ1-5; D uncertain. V lost 2 bases, J lost 6 bases, and 17 bases lay in between. The germline gives CDR1 LNHDA, CDR2 SQIVND (reference sequence). This CDR3 region has 16 residues. The DNA of the CDR3 is TGTGCCAGTAGTATAATGTTCGGGGTCCCGGGTCAGCCCCAGCATTTT. This codes for CASSIMFGVPGQPQHF.

The chain joins TRBV7-2 to TRBJ2-7; D gene ambiguous. Germline lookup yields CDR1 SGHTA and CDR2 FQGNSA. V was trimmed by 6 bases and J by 2 bases, leaving 17 bases between them. The CDR3 sequence is 15 residues long. DNA of the CDR3: TGTGCCAGCAGGGTCTGGCCTCAGGAAACCTACGAGCAGTACTTC. This translates into CASRVWPQETYEQYF.

This chain connects TRBV19 to TRBJ2-3; TRBD1 matches at 9 bases. The CDR3 totals 14 residues. The V gene's germline CDR1 is LNHDA and CDR2 SQIVND (reference sequence). V lost 3 bases to trimming and J lost 4 bases; unmatched junction nucleotides: 2. CDR3 protein: CASSIGTGPDTQYF. The CDR3 DNA follows: TGTGCCAGTAGTATCGGGACAGGGCCAGATACGCAGTATTTT.

V is TRBV14 and J is TRBJ2-1; D perhaps matches TRBD2 (7 bases). This CDR3 comprises 14 residues. Germline V gene data show CDR1 as SGHDN and CDR2 as FVKESK. Trimming cost V 2 bases and J 8 bases, with 13 bases left between them. This CDR3 reads CASSQIGGRYEQFF. CDR3 bases: TGTGCCAGCAGCCAAATCGGGGGGCGGTATGAGCAGTTCTTC. Full variable domain (outside the CDR3, taken from reference TRBV14 and TRBJ2-1): EAGVTQFPSHSVIEKGQTVTLRCDPISGHDNLYWYRRVMGKEIKFLLHFVKESKQDESGMPNNRFLAERTGGTYSTLKVQPAELEDSGVYFCASSQIGGRYEQFFGPGTRLTVL.

This clone turned up a few times. The chain recombines TRBV19 with TRBJ2-1; possible D gene TRBD2, 6 bases. The ends were cut back, 3 bases at V and 7 bases at J, with 16 bases in the middle. This CDR3 is 15 amino acids long. Germline V gives CDR1 LNHDA, CDR2 SQIVND (reference sequence). The CDR3 reads CASSIKLGTGNEQFF. CDR3 sequence (DNA): TGTGCCAGTAGTATTAAGTTGGGGACTGGGAATGAGCAGTTCTTC.

The genes are TRBV11-2 and TRBJ2-1; D call uncertain. With 2 bases removed from V and 4 bases from J, the gap between germline ends came to 6 bases. The germline gives CDR1 SGHAT, CDR2 FQNNGV. This CDR3 spans 13 amino acids. CDR3 region: CASSLTFYNEQFF. CDR3 DNA sequence: TGTGCCAGCAGCTTAACCTTTTACAATGAGCAGTTCTTC.